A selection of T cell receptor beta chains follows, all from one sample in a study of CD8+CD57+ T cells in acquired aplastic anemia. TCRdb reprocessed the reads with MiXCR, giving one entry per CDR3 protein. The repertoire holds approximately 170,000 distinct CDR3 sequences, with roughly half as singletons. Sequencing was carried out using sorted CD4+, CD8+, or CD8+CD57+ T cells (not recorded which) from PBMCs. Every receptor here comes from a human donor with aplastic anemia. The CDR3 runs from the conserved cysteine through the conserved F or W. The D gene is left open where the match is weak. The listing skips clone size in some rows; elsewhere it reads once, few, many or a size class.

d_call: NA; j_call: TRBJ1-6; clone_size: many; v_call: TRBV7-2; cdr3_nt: TGTGCCAGCAGCTTACAGGCGGAGCGTAATTCACCCCTCCACTTT; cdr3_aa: CASSLQAERNSPLHF
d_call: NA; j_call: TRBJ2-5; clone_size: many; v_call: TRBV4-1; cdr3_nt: TGCGCCAGCAGCCTTGAGTTGGGGGGCGAGACCCAGTACTTC; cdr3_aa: CASSLELGGETQYF
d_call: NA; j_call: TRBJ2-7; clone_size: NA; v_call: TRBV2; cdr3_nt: TGTGCCAGCAGTGACCGACAGTACTACGAGCAGTACTTC; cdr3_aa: CASSDRQYYEQYF
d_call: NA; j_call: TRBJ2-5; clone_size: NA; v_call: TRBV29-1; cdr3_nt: TGCAGCGTCATGGACAGCCTCCAAGAGACCCAGTACTTC; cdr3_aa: CSVMDSLQETQYF
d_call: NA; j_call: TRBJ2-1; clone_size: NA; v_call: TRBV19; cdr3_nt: TGTGCCAGTAGTATCCCGGGCTACAATGAGCAGTTCTTC; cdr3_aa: CASSIPGYNEQFF
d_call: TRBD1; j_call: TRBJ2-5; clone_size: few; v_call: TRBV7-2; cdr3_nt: TGTGCCAGCAGCTTAGCTTTGACAGGGAGAGAGACCCAGTACTTC; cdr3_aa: CASSLALTGRETQYF
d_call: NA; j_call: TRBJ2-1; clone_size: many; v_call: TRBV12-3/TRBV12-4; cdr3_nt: TGTGCCAGCAGTCGTCGGGGTAGCTTGGTCTCCTACAATGAGCAGTTCTTC; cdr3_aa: CASSRRGSLVSYNEQFF
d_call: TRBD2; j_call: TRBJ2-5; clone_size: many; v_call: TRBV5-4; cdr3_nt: TGTGCCAGCAGCCTTAGCGGGGGGGCCGGGGAGACCCAGTACTTC; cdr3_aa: CASSLSGGAGETQYF
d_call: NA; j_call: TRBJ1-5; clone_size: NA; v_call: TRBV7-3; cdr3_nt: TGTGCCAGCAGTGTCGATTACAATCAGCCCCAGCATTTT; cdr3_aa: CASSVDYNQPQHF
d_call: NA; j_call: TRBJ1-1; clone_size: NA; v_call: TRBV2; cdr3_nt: TGTGCCAGCAGCGAGGCCCGTGGGTATAGAGCTGAAGCTTTCTTT; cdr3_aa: CASSEARGYRAEAFF
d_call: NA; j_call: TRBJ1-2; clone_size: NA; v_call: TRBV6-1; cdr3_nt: TGTGCCAGCAATCCCCAAGCGGGGTATAACTATGGCTACACCTTC; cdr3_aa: CASNPQAGYNYGYTF